This T cell receptor beta chain was captured in a study of OX40 agonist ivuxolimab in advanced cancers. Study background: Patients were treated with intravenous ivuxolimab, dosed at 0.01 to 10 mg/kg and infused every 2 weeks. Earlier treatment with anti-PD-1, anti-PD-L1 or anti-CTLA-4 was permitted, and 30% to 40% had received some.

Germline CDR1 is MDHEN and CDR2 is SYDVKM. V was cut by 5 bases and J by 0 bases, with 10 bases left in between. The CDR3 length is 14 residues. Sequenced by immunoSEQ multiplex PCR; TCRdb stores in-frame clones only, minus some. The sample contains tens of thousands of clones, roughly 86% of which appear only once. Overall study findings and caveats: Some of the nonresponding patients also showed low levels of normalized T-cell clonal expansion. Dosing at 0.1 to 3.0 mg/kg was accompanied by clonal expansion of CD4+ and CD8+ blood T cells by week 6.

As to this clone: The antigen remains undetermined.

This sample comprised CD4+ or CD8+ T cells sorted from blood, obtained in a trial of the OX40 agonist ivuxolimab. This sequence joins TRBV28 and TRBJ1-1, with D possibly matching TRBD1 (6 bases). This receptor was obtained from an adult with an advanced solid tumor such as melanoma, head and neck, liver or kidney cancer. The CDR3 protein is CASSVGHMNTEAFF. CDR3 DNA: TGTGCCAGCAGTGTGGGACATATGAACACTGAAGCTTTCTTT.